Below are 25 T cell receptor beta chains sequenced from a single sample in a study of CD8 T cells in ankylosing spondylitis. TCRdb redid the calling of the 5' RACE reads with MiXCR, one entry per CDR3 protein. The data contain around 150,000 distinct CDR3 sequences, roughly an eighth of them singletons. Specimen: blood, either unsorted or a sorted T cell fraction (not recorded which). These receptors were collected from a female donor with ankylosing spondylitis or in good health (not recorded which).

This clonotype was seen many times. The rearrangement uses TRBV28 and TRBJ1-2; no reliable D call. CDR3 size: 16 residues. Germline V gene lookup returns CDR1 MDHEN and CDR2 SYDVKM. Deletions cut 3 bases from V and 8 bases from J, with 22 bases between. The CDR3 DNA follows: TGTGCCAGCAGTTTCGCTGCCGGACCGGCCCAAGGGGGCTACACCTTC. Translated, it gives CASSFAAGPAQGGYTF.

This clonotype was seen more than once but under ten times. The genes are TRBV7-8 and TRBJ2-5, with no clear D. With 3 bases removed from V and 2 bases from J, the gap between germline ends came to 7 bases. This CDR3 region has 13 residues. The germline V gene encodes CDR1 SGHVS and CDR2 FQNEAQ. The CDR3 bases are TGTGCCAGCAGCTTGTGGGCACAAGAGACCCAGTACTTC. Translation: CASSLWAQETQYF.

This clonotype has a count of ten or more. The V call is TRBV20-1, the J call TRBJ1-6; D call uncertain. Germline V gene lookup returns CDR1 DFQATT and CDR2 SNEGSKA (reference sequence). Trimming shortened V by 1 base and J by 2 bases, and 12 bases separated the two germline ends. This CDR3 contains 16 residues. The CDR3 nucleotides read TGCAGTGCTAGAGCCTCTGGAAGGCCCTATAATTCACCCCTCCACTTT. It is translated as CSARASGRPYNSPLHF.

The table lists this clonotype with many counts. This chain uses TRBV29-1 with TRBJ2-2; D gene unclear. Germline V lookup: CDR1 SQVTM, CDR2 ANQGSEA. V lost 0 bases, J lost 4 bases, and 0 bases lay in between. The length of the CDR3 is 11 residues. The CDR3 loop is CSVEDTGELFF. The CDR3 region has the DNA TGCAGCGTTGAAGACACCGGGGAGCTGTTTTTT.

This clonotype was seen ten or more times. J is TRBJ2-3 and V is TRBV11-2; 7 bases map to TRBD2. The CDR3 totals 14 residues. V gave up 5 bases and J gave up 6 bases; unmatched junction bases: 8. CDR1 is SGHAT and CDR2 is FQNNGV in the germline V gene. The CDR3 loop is CASSPNGGKDTQYF. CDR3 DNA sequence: TGTGCCAGCAGCCCCAACGGGGGGAAGGATACGCAGTATTTT.

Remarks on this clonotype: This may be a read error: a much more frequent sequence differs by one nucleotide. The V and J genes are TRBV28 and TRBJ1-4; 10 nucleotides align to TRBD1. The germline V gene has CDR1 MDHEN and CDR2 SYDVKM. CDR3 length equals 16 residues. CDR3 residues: CACSSIDRGLSEKLFF. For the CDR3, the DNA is TGTGCCTGCAGTTCCATCGACAGGGGGCTTAGTGAAAAACTGTTTTTT.

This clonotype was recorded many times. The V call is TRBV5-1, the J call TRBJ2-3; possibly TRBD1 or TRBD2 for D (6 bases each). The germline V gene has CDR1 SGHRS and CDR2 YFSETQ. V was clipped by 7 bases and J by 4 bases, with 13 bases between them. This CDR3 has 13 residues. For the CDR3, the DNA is TGCGCCAGCGGTACGGGGGCCGCAGATACGCAGTATTTT. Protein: CASGTGAADTQYF.

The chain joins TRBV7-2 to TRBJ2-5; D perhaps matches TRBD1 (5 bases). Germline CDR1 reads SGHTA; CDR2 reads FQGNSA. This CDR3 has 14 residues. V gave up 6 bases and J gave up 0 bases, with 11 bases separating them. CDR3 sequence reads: CASRTDAYQETQYF. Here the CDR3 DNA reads TGTGCCAGCAGGACAGATGCGTACCAAGAGACCCAGTACTTC.

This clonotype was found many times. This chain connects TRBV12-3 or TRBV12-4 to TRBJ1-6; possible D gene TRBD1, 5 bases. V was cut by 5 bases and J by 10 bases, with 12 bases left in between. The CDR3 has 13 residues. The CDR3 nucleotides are TGTGCCAGCAGTCCGGGACGTCGGTCACCCCTCCACTTT. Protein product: CASSPGRRSPLHF.

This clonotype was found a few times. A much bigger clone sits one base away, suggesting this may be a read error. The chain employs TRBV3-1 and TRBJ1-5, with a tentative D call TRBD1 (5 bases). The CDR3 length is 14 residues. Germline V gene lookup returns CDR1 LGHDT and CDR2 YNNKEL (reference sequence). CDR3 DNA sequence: TGTGCCAGCAGCTCCAGGGAGACCGGCCAGCTCCAGCATTTT. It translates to CASSSRETGQLQHF. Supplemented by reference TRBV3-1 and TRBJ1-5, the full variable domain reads DTAVSQTPKYLVTQMGNDKSIKCEQNLGHDTMYWYKQDSKKFLKIMFSYNNKELIINETVPNRFSPKSPDKAHLNLHINSLELGDSAVYFCASSSRETGQLQHFGDGTRLSIL.

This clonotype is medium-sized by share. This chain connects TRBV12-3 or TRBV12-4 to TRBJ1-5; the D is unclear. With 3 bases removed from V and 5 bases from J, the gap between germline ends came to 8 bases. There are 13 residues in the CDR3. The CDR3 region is CASSLGIYQPQHF. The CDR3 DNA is TGTGCCAGCAGTTTGGGAATCTATCAGCCCCAGCATTTT.

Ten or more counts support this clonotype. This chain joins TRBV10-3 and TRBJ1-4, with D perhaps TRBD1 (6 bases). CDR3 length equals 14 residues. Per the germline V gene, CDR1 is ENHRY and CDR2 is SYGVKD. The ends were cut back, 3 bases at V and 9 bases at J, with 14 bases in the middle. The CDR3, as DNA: TGTGCCATCAGTGAAACTAACAGGGACAAAAAACTGTTTTTT. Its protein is CAISETNRDKKLFF.

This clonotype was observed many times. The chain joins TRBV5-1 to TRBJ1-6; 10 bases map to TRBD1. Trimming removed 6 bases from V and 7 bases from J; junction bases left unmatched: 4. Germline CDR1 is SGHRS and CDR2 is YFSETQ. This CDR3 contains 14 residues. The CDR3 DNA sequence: TGCGCCAGCACAACGGGACAGGGGAATTCACCCCTCCACTTT. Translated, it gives CASTTGQGNSPLHF.

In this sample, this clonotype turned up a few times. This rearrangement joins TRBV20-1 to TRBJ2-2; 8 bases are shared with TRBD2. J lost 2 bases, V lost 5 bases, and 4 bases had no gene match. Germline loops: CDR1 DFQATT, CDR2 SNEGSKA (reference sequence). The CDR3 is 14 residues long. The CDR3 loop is CSAPGLVNTGELFF. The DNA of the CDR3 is TGCAGTGCTCCGGGACTAGTCAACACCGGGGAGCTGTTTTTT.

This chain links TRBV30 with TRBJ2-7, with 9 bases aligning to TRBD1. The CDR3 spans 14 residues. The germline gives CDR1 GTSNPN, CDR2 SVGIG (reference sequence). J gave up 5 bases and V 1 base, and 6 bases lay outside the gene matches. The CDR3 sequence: CAWSAGQGLNEQYF. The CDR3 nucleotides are TGTGCCTGGAGTGCGGGACAGGGATTAAACGAGCAGTACTTC. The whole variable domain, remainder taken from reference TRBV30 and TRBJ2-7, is SQTIHQWPATLVQPVGSPLSLECTVEGTSNPNLYWYRQAAGRGLQLLFYSVGIGQISSEVPQNLSASRPQDRQFILSSKKLLLSDSGFYLCAWSAGQGLNEQYFGPGTRLTVT.

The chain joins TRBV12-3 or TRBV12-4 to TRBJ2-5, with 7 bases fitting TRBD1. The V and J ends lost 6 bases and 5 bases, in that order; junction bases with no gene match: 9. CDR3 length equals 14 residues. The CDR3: CASRPTGMVETQYF. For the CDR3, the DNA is TGTGCCAGCAGACCGACAGGGATGGTGGAGACCCAGTACTTC.

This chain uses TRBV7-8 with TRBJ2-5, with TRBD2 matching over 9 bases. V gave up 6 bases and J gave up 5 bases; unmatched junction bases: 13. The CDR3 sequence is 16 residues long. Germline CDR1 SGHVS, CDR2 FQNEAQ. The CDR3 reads CASSDRGLGLAETQYF. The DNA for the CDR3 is TGTGCCAGCAGTGATAGGGGGTTGGGACTAGCCGAGACCCAGTACTTC.

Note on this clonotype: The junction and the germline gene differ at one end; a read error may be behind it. This CDR3 is CAISGSREDRGSYEQCF. CDR3 coding DNA: TGTGCCATCAGTGGTTCGCGGGAGGATAGGGGTTCCTACGAGCAGTGCTTC. The genes are TRBV10-3 and TRBJ2-7, with 8 bases aligning to TRBD2. CDR1 and CDR2 from the germline V gene are ENHRY and SYGVKD. The CDR3 extends over 17 amino acids.

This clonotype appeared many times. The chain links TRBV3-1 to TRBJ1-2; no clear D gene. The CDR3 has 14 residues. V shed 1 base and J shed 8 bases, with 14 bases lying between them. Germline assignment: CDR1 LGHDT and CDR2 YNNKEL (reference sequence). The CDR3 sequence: CASSQGPLGGGYTF. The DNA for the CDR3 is TGTGCCAGCAGCCAAGGACCCCTCGGAGGGGGCTACACCTTC.

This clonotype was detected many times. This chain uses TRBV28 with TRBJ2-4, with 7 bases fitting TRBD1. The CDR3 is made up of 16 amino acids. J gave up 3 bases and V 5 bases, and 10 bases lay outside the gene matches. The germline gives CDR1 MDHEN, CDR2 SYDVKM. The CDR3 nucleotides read TGTGCCAGCAGTGTCCGGGACAGTCGAATCAAAAACATTCAGTACTTC. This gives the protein CASSVRDSRIKNIQYF. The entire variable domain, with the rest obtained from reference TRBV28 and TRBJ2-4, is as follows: DVKVTQSSRYLVKRTGEKVFLECVQDMDHENMFWYRQDPGLGLRLIYFSYDVKMKEKGDIPEGYSVSREKKERFSLILESASTNQTSMYLCASSVRDSRIKNIQYFGAGTRLSVL.

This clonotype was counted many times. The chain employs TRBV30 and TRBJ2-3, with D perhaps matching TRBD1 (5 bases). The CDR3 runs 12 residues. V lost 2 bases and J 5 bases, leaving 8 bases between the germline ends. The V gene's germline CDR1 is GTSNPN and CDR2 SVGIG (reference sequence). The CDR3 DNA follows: TGTGCCTGGAGTAAGGGGATAGATACGCAGTATTTT. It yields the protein CAWSKGIDTQYF.

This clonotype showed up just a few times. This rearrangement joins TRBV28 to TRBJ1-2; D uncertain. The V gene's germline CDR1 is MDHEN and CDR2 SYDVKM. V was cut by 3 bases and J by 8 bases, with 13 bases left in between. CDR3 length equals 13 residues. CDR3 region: CASSLSTDKGYTF. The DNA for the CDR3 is TGTGCCAGCAGTTTGTCCACCGACAAGGGCTACACCTTC.

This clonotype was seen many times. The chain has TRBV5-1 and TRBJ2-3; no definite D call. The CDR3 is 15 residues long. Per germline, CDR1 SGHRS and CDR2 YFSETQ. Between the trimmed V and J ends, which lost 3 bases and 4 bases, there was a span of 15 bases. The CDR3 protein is CASSYEMGNADTQYF. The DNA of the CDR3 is TGCGCCAGCAGCTACGAAATGGGCAACGCAGATACGCAGTATTTT.

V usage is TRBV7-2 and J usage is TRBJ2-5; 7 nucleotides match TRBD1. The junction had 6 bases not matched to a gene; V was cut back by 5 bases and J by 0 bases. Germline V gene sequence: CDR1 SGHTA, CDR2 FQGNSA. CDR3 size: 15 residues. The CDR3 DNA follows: TGTGCCAGCAGCCGAACAGGGGCGAACCAAGAGACCCAGTACTTC. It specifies CASSRTGANQETQYF.

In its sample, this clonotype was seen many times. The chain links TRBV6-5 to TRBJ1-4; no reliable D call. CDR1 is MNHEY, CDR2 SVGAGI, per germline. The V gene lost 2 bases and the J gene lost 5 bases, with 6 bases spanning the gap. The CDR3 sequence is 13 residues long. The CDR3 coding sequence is TGTGCCAGCAGTTACAACAGAAATGAAAAACTGTTTTTT. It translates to CASSYNRNEKLFF.